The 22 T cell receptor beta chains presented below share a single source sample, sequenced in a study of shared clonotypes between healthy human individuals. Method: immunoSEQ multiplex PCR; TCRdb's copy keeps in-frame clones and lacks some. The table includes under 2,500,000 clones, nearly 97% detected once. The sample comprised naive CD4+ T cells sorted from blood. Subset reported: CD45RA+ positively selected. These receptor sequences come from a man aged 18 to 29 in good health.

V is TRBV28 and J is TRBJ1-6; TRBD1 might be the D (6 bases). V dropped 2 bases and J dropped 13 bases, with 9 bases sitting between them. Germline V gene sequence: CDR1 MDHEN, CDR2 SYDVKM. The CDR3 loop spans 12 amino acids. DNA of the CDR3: TGTGCCAGCAGTTTAACAGGGAGCCCCCTCCACTTT. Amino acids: CASSLTGSPLHF.

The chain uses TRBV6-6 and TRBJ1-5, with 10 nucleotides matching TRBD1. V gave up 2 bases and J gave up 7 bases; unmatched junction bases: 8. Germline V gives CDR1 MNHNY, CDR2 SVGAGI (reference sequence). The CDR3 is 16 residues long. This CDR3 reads CASSYRDRGGKQPQHF. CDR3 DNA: TGTGCCAGCAGTTACCGGGACAGGGGAGGGAAACAGCCCCAGCATTTT.

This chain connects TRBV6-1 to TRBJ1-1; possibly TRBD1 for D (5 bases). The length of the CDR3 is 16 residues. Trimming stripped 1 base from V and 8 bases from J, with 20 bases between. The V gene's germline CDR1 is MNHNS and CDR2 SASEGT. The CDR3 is CASSEVRGRGVTEAFF. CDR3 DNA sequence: TGTGCCAGCAGTGAAGTAAGGGGACGCGGTGTCACGGAAGCTTTCTTT.

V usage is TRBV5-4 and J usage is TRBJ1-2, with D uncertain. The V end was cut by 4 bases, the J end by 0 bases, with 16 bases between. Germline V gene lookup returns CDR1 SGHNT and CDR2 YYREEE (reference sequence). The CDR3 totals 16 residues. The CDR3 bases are TGTGCCAGCAGCGCCGGTTGGGGAACGGCTAACTATGGCTACACCTTC. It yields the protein CASSAGWGTANYGYTF.

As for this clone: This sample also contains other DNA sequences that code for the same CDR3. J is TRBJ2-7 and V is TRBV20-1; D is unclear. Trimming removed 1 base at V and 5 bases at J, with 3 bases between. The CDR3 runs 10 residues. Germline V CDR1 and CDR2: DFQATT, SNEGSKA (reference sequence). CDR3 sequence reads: CSARADEQYF. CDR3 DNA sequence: TGCAGTGCTAGAGCTGACGAGCAGTACTTC.

CDR3 nucleotide sequence: TGCGCCAGCAGCTTGGAGGTTCAGTTTCCCTACACCTTC. Translating gives CASSLEVQFPYTF. The chain couples TRBV5-1 to TRBJ1-2; no definite D call. This CDR3 has 13 amino acids. Trimming shortened V by 0 bases and J by 10 bases, and 13 bases separated the two germline ends. The germline CDR1 and CDR2 sequences are SGHRS and YFSETQ.

CDR3 loop: CASSLETKETQYF. DNA of the CDR3: TGCGCCAGCAGCTTGGAGACAAAAGAGACCCAGTACTTC. V and J are TRBV5-1 and TRBJ2-5; D gene unclear. Germline V CDR1 and CDR2: SGHRS, YFSETQ. There are 13 residues in the CDR3. Trimming took off 0 bases at V and 3 bases at J, with 6 bases between the two ends. The full variable domain, rest sourced from reference TRBV5-1 and TRBJ2-5, is KAGVTQTPRYLIKTRGQQVTLSCSPISGHRSVSWYQQTPGQGLQFLFEYFSETQRNKGNFPGRFSGRQFSNSRSEMNVSTLELGDSALYLCASSLETKETQYFGPGTRLLVL.

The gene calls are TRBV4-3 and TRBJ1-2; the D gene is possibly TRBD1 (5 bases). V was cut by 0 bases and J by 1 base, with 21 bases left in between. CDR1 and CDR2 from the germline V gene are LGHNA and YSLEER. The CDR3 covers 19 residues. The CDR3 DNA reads TGCGCCAGCAGCCAAGATTGGGGATTTGACAGCAGTTTTAACTATGGCTACACCTTC. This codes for CASSQDWGFDSSFNYGYTF.

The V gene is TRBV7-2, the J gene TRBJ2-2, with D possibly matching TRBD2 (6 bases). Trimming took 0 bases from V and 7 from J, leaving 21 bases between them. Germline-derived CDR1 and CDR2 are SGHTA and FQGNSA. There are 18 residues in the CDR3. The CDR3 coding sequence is TGTGCCAGCAGCTTAGCTAGGCAGGCGGGGTTAGTTGGCGGGGAGCTGTTTTTT. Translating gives CASSLARQAGLVGGELFF.

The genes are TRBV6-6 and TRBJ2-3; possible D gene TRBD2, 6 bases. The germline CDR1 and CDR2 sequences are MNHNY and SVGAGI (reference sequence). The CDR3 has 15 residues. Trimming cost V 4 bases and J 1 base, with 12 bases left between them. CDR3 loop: CASSWGPGGTDTQYF. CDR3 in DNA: TGTGCCAGCAGTTGGGGCCCGGGGGGCACAGATACGCAGTATTTT.

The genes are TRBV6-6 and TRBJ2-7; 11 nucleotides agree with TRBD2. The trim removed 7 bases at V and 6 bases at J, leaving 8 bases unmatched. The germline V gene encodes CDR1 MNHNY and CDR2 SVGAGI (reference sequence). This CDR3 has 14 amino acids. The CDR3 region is CASILTSGAGEQYF. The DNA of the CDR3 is TGTGCCAGCATCTTGACTAGCGGGGCGGGCGAGCAGTACTTC.

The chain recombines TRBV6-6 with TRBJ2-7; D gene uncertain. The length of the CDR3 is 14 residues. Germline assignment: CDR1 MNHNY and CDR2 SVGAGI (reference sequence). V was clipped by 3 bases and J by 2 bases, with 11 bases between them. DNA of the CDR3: TGTGCCAGCAGTTATCGGCAGACCACCTACGAGCAGTACTTC. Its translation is CASSYRQTTYEQYF.

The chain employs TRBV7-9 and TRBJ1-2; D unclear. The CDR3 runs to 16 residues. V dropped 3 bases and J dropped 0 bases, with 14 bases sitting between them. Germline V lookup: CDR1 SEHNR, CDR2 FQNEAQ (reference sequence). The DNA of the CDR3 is TGTGCCAGCAGCTTCGACGCCTCCCGGGCTAACTATGGCTACACCTTC. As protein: CASSFDASRANYGYTF.

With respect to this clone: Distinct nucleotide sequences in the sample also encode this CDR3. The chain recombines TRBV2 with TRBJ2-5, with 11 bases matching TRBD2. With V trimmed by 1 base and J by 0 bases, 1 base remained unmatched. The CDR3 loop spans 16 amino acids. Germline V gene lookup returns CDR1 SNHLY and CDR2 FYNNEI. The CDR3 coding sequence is TGTGCCAGCAGTGAAGGACTAGCGGGGTACCAAGAGACCCAGTACTTC. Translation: CASSEGLAGYQETQYF.

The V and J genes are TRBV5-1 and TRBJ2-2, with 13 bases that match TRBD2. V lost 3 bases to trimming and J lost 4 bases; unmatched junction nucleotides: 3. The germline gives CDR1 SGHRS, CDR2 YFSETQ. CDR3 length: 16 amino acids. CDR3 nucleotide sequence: TGCGCCAGCAGCTCACTAGCGGGGGGGCCCACCGGGGAGCTGTTTTTT. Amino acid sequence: CASSSLAGGPTGELFF.

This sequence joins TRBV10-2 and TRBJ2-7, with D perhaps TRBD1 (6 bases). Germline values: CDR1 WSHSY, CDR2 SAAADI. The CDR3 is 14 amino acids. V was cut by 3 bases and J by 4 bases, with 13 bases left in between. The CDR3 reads CASSESGQLYEQYF. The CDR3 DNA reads TGCGCCAGCAGTGAAAGCGGACAGTTATACGAGCAGTACTTC.

This CDR3 reads CASTQVGDEQYF. The DNA for the CDR3 is TGTGCCAGCACCCAGGTGGGGGACGAGCAGTACTTC. The genes are TRBV2 and TRBJ2-7; D may match TRBD1 or TRBD2 (5 bases each). The CDR3 totals 12 residues. The V and J ends lost 7 bases and 5 bases respectively, with 12 bases between them. Germline CDR1 SNHLY, CDR2 FYNNEI.

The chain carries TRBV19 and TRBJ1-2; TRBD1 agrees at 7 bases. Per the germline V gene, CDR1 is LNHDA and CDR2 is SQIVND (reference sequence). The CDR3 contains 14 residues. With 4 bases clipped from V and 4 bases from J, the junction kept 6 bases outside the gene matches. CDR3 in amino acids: CASSKDRASYGYTF. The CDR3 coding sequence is TGTGCCAGTAGTAAAGACAGGGCCTCCTATGGCTACACCTTC.

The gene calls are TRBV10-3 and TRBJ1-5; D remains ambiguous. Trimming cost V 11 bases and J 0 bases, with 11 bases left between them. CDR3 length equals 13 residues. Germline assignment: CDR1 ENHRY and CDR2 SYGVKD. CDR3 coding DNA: TGTGCCTCAAGGTGGGATAGCAATCAGCCCCAGCATTTT. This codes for CASRWDSNQPQHF.

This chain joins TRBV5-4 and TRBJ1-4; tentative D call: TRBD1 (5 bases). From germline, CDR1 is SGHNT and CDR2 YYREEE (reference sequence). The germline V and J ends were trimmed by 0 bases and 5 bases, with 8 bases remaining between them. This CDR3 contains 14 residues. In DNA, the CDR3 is TGTGCCAGCAGCTTGGGGGACGTGAATGAAAAACTGTTTTTT. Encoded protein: CASSLGDVNEKLFF. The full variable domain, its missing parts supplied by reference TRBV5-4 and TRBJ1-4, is ETGVTQSPTHLIKTRGQQVTLRCSSQSGHNTVSWYQQALGQGPQFIFQYYREEENGRGNFPPRFSGLQFPNYSSELNVNALELDDSALYLCASSLGDVNEKLFFGSGTQLSVL.

The CDR3 sequence: CASRFGTVYSPLHF. CDR3 coding DNA: TGTGCCAGCAGGTTCGGGACAGTTTATTCACCCCTCCACTTT. This chain uses TRBV7-2 with TRBJ1-6; TRBD1 matches at 7 bases. Germline CDR1 reads SGHTA; CDR2 reads FQGNSA. V was pared by 6 bases and J by 8 bases, with 7 bases of the junction left unmatched. This CDR3 spans 14 amino acids.

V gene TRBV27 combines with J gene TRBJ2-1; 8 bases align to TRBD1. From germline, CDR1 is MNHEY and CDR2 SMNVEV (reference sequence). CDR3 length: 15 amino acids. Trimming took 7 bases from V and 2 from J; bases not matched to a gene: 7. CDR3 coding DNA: TGTGCCAGCACTCGGACAGGGACGCCCTACAATGAGCAGTTCTTC. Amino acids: CASTRTGTPYNEQFF.